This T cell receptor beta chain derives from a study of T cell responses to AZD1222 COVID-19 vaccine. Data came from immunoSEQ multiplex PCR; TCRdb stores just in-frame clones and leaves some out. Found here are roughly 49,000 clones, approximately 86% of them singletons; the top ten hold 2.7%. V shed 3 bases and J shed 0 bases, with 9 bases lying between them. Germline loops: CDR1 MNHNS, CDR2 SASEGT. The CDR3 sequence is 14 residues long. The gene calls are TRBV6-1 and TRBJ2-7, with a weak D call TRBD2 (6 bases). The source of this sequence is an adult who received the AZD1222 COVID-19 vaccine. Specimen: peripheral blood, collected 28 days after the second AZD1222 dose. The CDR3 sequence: CASSEGLVSYEQYF. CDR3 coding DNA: TGTGCCAGCAGTGAGGGACTTGTCTCCTACGAGCAGTACTTC.